This T cell receptor beta chain comes out of a study of T cells expressing NK-cell markers. Germline values: CDR1 LGHDT, CDR2 YNNKEL (reference sequence). The CDR3 runs 14 residues. No DNA is given; TCRdb re-called the 5' RACE reads and lists each CDR3 protein once. This repertoire includes some 340,000 distinct CDR3 sequences. Sequenced material: blood T cells: a sorted CD56 or NKG2C T cell subset, CD4+ or CD8+ T cells, or bulk PBMC T cells (not recorded which). The rearrangement links TRBV3-1 to TRBJ2-3. This sequence was found in a man aged 18 to 69 in good health. The CDR3 sequence: CASSQRIGTDTQYF.